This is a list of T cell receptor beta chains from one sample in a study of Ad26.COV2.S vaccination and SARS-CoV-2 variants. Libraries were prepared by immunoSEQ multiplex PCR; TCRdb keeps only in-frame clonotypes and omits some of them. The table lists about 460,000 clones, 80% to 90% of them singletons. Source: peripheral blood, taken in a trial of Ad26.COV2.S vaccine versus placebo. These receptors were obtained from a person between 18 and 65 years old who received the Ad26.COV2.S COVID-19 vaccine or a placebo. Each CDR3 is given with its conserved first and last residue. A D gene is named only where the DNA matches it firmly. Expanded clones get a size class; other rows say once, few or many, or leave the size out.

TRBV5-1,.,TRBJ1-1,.,TGCGCCAGCAGCTTGGGCTGGGGCGGTGAAGCTTTCTTT,CASSLGWGGEAFF
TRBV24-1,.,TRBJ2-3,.,TGTGCCACCAGTGATTTTTTGGATACGCAGTATTTT,CATSDFLDTQYF
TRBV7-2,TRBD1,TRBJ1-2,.,TGTGCCAGCAGCCCCCGACAGGGGAGAGGAGGTGGCTACACCTTC,CASSPRQGRGGGYTF
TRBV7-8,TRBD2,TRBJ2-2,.,TGTGCCAGCAGCTTAGAGCTAGCGGCACTGAACACCGGGGAGCTGTTTTTT,CASSLELAALNTGELFF
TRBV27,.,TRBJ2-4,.,TGTGCCAGCGGGCTGGACGGGGCAAAAAACATTCAGTACTTC,CASGLDGAKNIQYF
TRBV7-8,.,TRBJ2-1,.,TGTGCCAGCAGCTTATCGCGCATGGTTCTTATAGCGAGGTCCTACAATGAGCAGTTCTTC,CASSLSRMVLIARSYNEQFF
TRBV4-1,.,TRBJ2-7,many,TGCGCCAGCAGCCCCATAGACCCGCCCGCGCAGTACTTC,CASSPIDPPAQYF
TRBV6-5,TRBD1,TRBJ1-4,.,TGTGCCAGCAGTCCGACAGGGGGGACTAATGAAAAACTGTTTTTT,CASSPTGGTNEKLFF
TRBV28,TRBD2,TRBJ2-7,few,TGTGCCAGCAGTTTAGGGACTAGCGGGAGGGGGATGGCCGAGCAGTACTTC,CASSLGTSGRGMAEQYF
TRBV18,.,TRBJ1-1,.,TGTGCCAGCTCACCACAAAGAAATGAAGCTTTCTTT,CASSPQRNEAFF
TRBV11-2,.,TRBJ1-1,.,TGTGCCAGCACCCCCTTAAAGGGGCAGGGGATAAAGGGCACTGAAGCTTTCTTT,CASTPLKGQGIKGTEAFF
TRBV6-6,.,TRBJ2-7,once,TGTGCCAGCAGTCCCAACAGGCCTCCCTACGAGCAGTACTTC,CASSPNRPPYEQYF
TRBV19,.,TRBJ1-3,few,TGTGCCAGTAGTGTCCTGGTCGGCTCTGGAAACACCATATATTTT,CASSVLVGSGNTIYF
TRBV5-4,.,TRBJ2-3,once,TGTGCCAGCAGCTTTAGCGGAGAGGATACGCAGTATTTT,CASSFSGEDTQYF
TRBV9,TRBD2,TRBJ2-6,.,TGTGCCAGCAGCGCCAGGACTAGCGGGAGGTCTGGGGCCAACGTCCTGACTTTC,CASSARTSGRSGANVLTF
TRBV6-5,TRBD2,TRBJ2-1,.,TGTGCCAGCAGTTACCTTACTAGCGGTACCTACAATGAGCAGTTCTTC,CASSYLTSGTYNEQFF
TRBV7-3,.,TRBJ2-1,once,TGTGCCAGCAGCCCTCAAGCGGAACCCTCCTACAATGAGCAGTTCTTC,CASSPQAEPSYNEQFF
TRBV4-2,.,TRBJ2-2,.,TGTGCCAGCAGCCTCCACCCACTTAGGGCCGGGGGGGAGCTGTTTTTT,CASSLHPLRAGGELFF
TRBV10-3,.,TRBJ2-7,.,TGTGCCATCAGAGATGGACAGATTTACGAGCAGTACTTC,CAIRDGQIYEQYF
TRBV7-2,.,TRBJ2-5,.,TGTGCCAGCACCGGGACGCTTCAAGAGACCCAGTACTTC,CASTGTLQETQYF
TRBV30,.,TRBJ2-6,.,TGTGCCTGGAGTGTGACTAGGACATCTGGGGCCAACGTCCTGACTTTC,CAWSVTRTSGANVLTF
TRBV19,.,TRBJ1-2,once,TGTGCCAGTAGTATTCGGGGGGCTGCCTCTTCTTATGGCTACACCTTC,CASSIRGAASSYGYTF
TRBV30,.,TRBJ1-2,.,TGTGCCTGGGGGACCCCCGGGTCAGGGAACTATGGCTACACCTTC,CAWGTPGSGNYGYTF
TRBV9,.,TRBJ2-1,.,TGTGCCAGCAGCGGAGGGGGGAACTCCTACAATGAGCAGTTCTTC,CASSGGGNSYNEQFF
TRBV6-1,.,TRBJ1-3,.,TGTGCCAGCAGTGTGGGTGGGGTCAACTCTGGAAACACCATATATTTT,CASSVGGVNSGNTIYF
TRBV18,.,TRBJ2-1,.,TGTGCCAGCTCTCAGCAGTACAATGAGCAGTTCTTC,CASSQQYNEQFF
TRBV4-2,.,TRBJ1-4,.,TGTGCCAGCAGCCGCGTAGTAGCTGGACAGAATAATGAAAAACTGTTTTTT,CASSRVVAGQNNEKLFF
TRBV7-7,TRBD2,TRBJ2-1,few,TGTGCTAGCAGCTTAGGACTAGCGGGCGACAATGAGCAGTTCTTC,CASSLGLAGDNEQFF
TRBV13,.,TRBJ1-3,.,TGTGCCAGCAGCTTCCGAAATGGGGGATCTGGAAACACCATATATTTT,CASSFRNGGSGNTIYF
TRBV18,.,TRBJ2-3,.,TGTGCCAGCTCACCACGGAAAACAGATACGCAGTATTTT,CASSPRKTDTQYF
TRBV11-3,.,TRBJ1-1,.,TGTGCCAGCAGCTTAGATGGGGCCACTGAAGCTTTCTTT,CASSLDGATEAFF
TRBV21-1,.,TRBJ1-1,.,TGTGCCAGACGGGCGGGTTTGAACACTGAAGCTTTCTTT,CARRAGLNTEAFF
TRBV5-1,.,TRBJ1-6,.,TGCGCCAGCAGCCAAGGGCCGGGGTATAATTCACCCCTCCACTTT,CASSQGPGYNSPLHF
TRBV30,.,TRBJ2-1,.,TGTGCCTGGACCGTAGAACCCTACAATGAGCAGTTCTTC,CAWTVEPYNEQFF
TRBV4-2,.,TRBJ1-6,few,TGTGCCAGCAGCCAAGAACTTACGCAAACACGATTGCCCCTCCACTTT,CASSQELTQTRLPLHF
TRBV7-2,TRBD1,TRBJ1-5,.,TGTGCCAGCAGCCCCCATTCCGGGACAGCGAAAAATCAGCCCCAGCATTTT,CASSPHSGTAKNQPQHF
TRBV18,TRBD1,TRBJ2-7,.,TGTGCCAGCTCGCAGCCGAGACAGGGGCTAACCTACGAGCAGTACTTC,CASSQPRQGLTYEQYF